The 29 T cell receptor beta chains below were found in one sample sequenced in a study of metastatic and nonmetastatic thyroid tumors. With MiXCR, TCRdb reprocessed the PCR reads. The table has over 15,000 clones, almost 35% seen once. Treatment of any kind had been given to no patient before thyroid surgery. The specimen was tumor tissue. The receptor set was obtained from a female donor with papillary thyroid cancer or a benign thyroid nodule (not recorded which). Some clones in this sample may be carry-over from other donors' samples.

The chain carries TRBV25-1 and TRBJ1-1; D is uncertain. Germline CDR1 is MGHDK and CDR2 is SYGVNS. This CDR3 comprises 12 residues. Trimming took off 1 base at V and 11 bases at J, with 11 bases between the two ends. CDR3 coding DNA: TGTGCCAGCAGTGAATCGAGATTCGGGGCTTTCTTT. Protein sequence: CASSESRFGAFF. Drawing the rest from reference TRBV25-1 and TRBJ1-1, the complete variable domain is EADIYQTPRYLVIGTGKKITLECSQTMGHDKMYWYQQDPGMELHLIHYSYGVNSTEKGDLSSESTVSRIRTEHFPLTLESARPSHTSQYLCASSESRFGAFFGQGTRLTVV.

This clone is medium-sized by share. The chain uses TRBV15 and TRBJ1-4, with 10 bases that match TRBD1. The trim removed 5 bases at V and 2 bases at J, leaving 11 bases unmatched. This CDR3 comprises 18 residues. Germline V gives CDR1 LNHNV, CDR2 YYDKDF (reference sequence). In DNA, the CDR3 is TGTGCCACCAGCTTATATGGGACAGGGGCTGCCACTAATGAAAAACTGTTTTTT. Its translation: CATSLYGTGAATNEKLFF.

The chain couples TRBV5-6 to TRBJ2-7, with a weak D call TRBD1 (6 bases). The germline V gene has CDR1 SGHDT and CDR2 YYEEEE. This CDR3 contains 13 residues. Trimming removed 3 bases from V and 5 bases from J, with 12 bases in between. This CDR3 is CASSYKGVHEQYF. The CDR3 region has the DNA TGTGCCAGCAGCTACAAGGGGGTTCACGAGCAGTACTTC.

This clone turned up a few times. The chain couples TRBV12-3 or TRBV12-4 to TRBJ2-1; D is uncertain. The CDR3 sequence is 14 residues long. V dropped 4 bases and J dropped 7 bases, with 14 bases sitting between them. The CDR3 bases are TGTGCCAGCAGTTACAGCTCCAGTGGGAATGAGCAGTTCTTC. Amino acid sequence: CASSYSSSGNEQFF.

The rearrangement joins TRBV27 to TRBJ1-5, with 8 nucleotides matching TRBD1. V was pared by 4 bases and J by 7 bases, with 21 bases of the junction left unmatched. Germline V lookup: CDR1 MNHEY, CDR2 SMNVEV (reference sequence). CDR3 length equals 19 residues. The CDR3 region has the DNA TGTGCCAGCAGTTATCGAGGCAGGGGGCTGAAAGGCCTCAGGCAGCCCCAGCATTTT. Protein product: CASSYRGRGLKGLRQPQHF.

In this sample, this clone turned up once. Mismatch with germline at one junction end may stem from a read error. This chain uses TRBV11-3 with TRBJ2-7, with D possibly TRBD2 on 8 matching bases. Germline assignment: CDR1 SGHNT and CDR2 YENEEA. This CDR3 is built from 15 residues. The CDR3: CAISGVQGLAGGQYF. As DNA, the CDR3 is TGTGCCATCAGCGGTGTACAGGGGCTTGCGGGAGGGCAGTACTTC. Based on the CDR3 plus reference TRBV11-3 and TRBJ2-7, the full variable domain is EAGVVQSPRYKIIEKKQPVAFWCNPISGHNTLYWYLQNLGQGPELLIRYENEEAVDDSQLPKDRFSAERLKGVDSTLKIQPAELGDSAVYLCAISGVQGLAGGQYFGPGTRLTVT.

This clone was found many times. The CDR3 DNA is TGTGCCAGCAGCGAGCGGTTTGGCTACACCTTC. This gives the protein CASSERFGYTF. The chain combines TRBV7-9 with TRBJ1-2; D remains ambiguous. This CDR3 spans 11 amino acids. V was pared by 5 bases and J by 7 bases, with 8 bases between. Germline V gene lookup returns CDR1 SEHNR and CDR2 FQNEAQ (reference sequence).

V and J are TRBV27 and TRBJ2-7; TRBD2 is a possible D gene (6 bases). The germline V gene has CDR1 MNHEY and CDR2 SMNVEV (reference sequence). Trimming stripped 4 bases from V and 5 bases from J, with 18 bases between. The CDR3 has 15 amino acids. The CDR3 region is CASSSRTTPEDEQYF. The CDR3 coding sequence is TGTGCCAGCAGTTCGAGGACTACCCCAGAGGACGAGCAGTACTTC.

The V gene is TRBV7-3, the J gene TRBJ2-5; D gene uncertain. Trimming removed 5 bases at V and 5 bases at J, with 21 bases between. This CDR3 has 16 residues. Germline V gene lookup returns CDR1 SGHTA and CDR2 FQGTGA. Here the CDR3 reads CASSLGAQNRIETQYF. The CDR3 coding sequence is TGTGCCAGCAGCCTCGGTGCGCAAAATCGGATTGAGACCCAGTACTTC.

The table lists this clone with many counts. This sequence joins TRBV27 and TRBJ1-4, with unresolved D. This CDR3 has 16 residues. Deletions cut 2 bases from V and 0 bases from J, with 10 bases between. The germline V gene has CDR1 MNHEY and CDR2 SMNVEV (reference sequence). The CDR3 DNA is TGTGCCAGCAGTTTACGGGGTACTGCAACTAATGAAAAACTGTTTTTT. It specifies CASSLRGTATNEKLFF.

The CDR3 coding sequence is TGTGCCAGCAGCCACGACAGGTCTACGTACGAGCAGTACTTC. Amino acids: CASSHDRSTYEQYF. The chain combines TRBV11-2 with TRBJ2-7; TRBD1 might be the D (6 bases). The CDR3 totals 14 residues. Trimming shortened V by 5 bases and J by 4 bases, and 15 bases separated the two germline ends. CDR1 and CDR2 (germline): SGHAT, FQNNGV.

This clone showed up many times. J is TRBJ2-7 and V is TRBV5-5; 8 nucleotides align to TRBD1. CDR1 and CDR2 from the germline V gene are SGHKS and YYEKEE (reference sequence). The CDR3 covers 14 residues. V shed 4 bases and J 4 bases; nucleotides not matched to a gene: 7. CDR3: CASSPAGGRYEQYF. DNA of the CDR3: TGTGCCAGCAGCCCAGCAGGGGGCCGGTACGAGCAGTACTTC.

The chain employs TRBV28 and TRBJ2-4; TRBD1 agrees at 7 bases. The CDR3 is 14 amino acids. The V gene end was trimmed by 4 bases and the J gene end by 8 bases; junction bases not matched to a gene: 8. Germline V lookup: CDR1 MDHEN, CDR2 SYDVKM. In nucleotides, the CDR3 is TGTGCCAGCAGTTACTCCGACAGGGCGGACATTCAGTACTTC. Protein product: CASSYSDRADIQYF.

The V gene is TRBV5-1, the J gene TRBJ2-2; unclear D gene. V lost 0 bases and J 3 bases, leaving 6 bases between the germline ends. The CDR3 covers 14 residues. Germline V lookup: CDR1 SGHRS, CDR2 YFSETQ. The CDR3 here is CASSLAIDTGELFF. Here the CDR3 DNA reads TGCGCCAGCAGCTTGGCAATAGACACCGGGGAGCTGTTTTTT.

This clone was observed once. Sequence at one end of the junction differs from germline and may be a read error. The chain recombines TRBV9 with TRBJ2-3; 11 bases line up with TRBD2. From germline, CDR1 is SGDLS and CDR2 YYNGEE. The CDR3 has 18 amino acids. The chain's CDR3 is CAISAPASGGTSTDTQYF. The DNA for the CDR3 is TGTGCCATCAGCGCCCCAGCTAGCGGGGGGACTAGCACAGATACGCAGTATTTT.

By proportion, this clone is medium-sized (0.01 to 0.1%). The gene calls are TRBV28 and TRBJ1-1; TRBD1 is a possible D gene (5 bases). The CDR3 covers 13 residues. Deletions cut 6 bases from V and 0 bases from J, with 8 bases between. The germline CDR1 and CDR2 sequences are MDHEN and SYDVKM. CDR3 protein: CASRGRMNTEAFF. In DNA form, the CDR3 reads TGTGCCAGCAGGGGACGGATGAACACTGAAGCTTTCTTT.

Here the CDR3 DNA reads TGCAGTGCTAGCATTGTAGCGGGAGTGCCAAAGACCCAGTACTTC. It specifies CSASIVAGVPKTQYF. The chain couples TRBV20-1 to TRBJ2-5; 9 bases align to TRBD2. Germline CDR1 reads DFQATT; CDR2 reads SNEGSKA (reference sequence). The V gene end was trimmed by 3 bases and the J gene end by 6 bases; junction bases not matched to a gene: 11. The CDR3 length is 15 residues.

Many counts were recorded for this clone. The chain joins TRBV7-9 to TRBJ2-1; no definite D call. The germline V and J ends were trimmed by 3 bases and 7 bases, with 13 bases remaining between them. There are 14 residues in the CDR3. Germline V CDR1 and CDR2: SEHNR, FQNEAQ (reference sequence). CDR3 in amino acids: CASSLELQINEQFF. CDR3 sequence (DNA): TGTGCCAGCAGCTTGGAGCTACAGATAAATGAGCAGTTCTTC.

This clone occurred many times. V is TRBV29-1 and J is TRBJ2-3; D is unclear. This CDR3 is built from 11 residues. Trimming left V 7 bases short and J 6 bases short, with 11 bases between. The germline gives CDR1 SQVTM, CDR2 ANQGSEA. The CDR3 DNA reads TGCAGCGGCTCCACTTGGGATACGCAGTATTTT. Translation gives CSGSTWDTQYF.

The chain employs TRBV6-1 and TRBJ1-6, with TRBD1 matching 7 bases. Germline lookup yields CDR1 MNHNS and CDR2 SASEGT. The length of the CDR3 is 14 residues. Trimming removed 6 bases from V and 6 bases from J; junction bases left unmatched: 5. The CDR3 coding sequence is TGTGCCAGCAGACCGGGACAGATTAATTCACCCCTCCACTTT. It yields the protein CASRPGQINSPLHF.

As to this clone: The junction and the germline gene differ at one end; a read error may be behind it. V usage is TRBV15 and J usage is TRBJ2-7; 9 bases are a match to TRBD2. Per germline, CDR1 LNHNV and CDR2 YYDKDF (reference sequence). The CDR3 contains 15 residues. The DNA for the CDR3 is TGTGTCACCAGTAGACCTCAGCGGGGGGCCTACGAGCAGTACTTC. Translated, it gives CVTSRPQRGAYEQYF.

This clone ranks as medium-sized. The J gene is TRBJ1-5, the V gene TRBV12-3 or TRBV12-4, with D tentatively TRBD1 (5 bases). The CDR3 is 14 residues long. Trimming shortened V by 6 bases and J by 4 bases, and 13 bases separated the two germline ends. CDR3 sequence (DNA): TGTGCCAGCAGCTTTCTGGGGGTTAATCAGCCCCAGCATTTT. It is translated as CASSFLGVNQPQHF.

Concerning this clone: The CDR3 does not close with the conserved phenylalanine or tryptophan, likely indicating a read error. The limits of the CDR3 on the DNA are not certain, so only TCRdb's listed CDR3 is given. The rearrangement uses TRBV14 and TRBJ2-5. Germline assignment: CDR1 SGHDN and CDR2 FVKESK. The CDR3 spans 9 residues, counting both ends. CDR3 residues: CASSLYPDL.

This clone was counted ten times or more. Possible read error: a much larger clone is one base away. Additional DNA sequences in this sample encode the identical CDR3. The chain links TRBV5-6 to TRBJ2-3; 8 bases align to TRBD2. From germline, CDR1 is SGHDT and CDR2 YYEEEE. This CDR3 has 15 residues. In nucleotides, the CDR3 is TGCGCCAGCAGCTCACTAGCGGACCGCACAGATACGCAGTATTTT. This codes for CASSSLADRTDTQYF. The complete variable domain, with remaining parts taken from reference TRBV5-6 and TRBJ2-3, reads DAGVTQSPTHLIKTRGQQVTLRCSPKSGHDTVSWYQQALGQGPQFIFQYYEEEERQRGNFPDRFSGHQFPNYSSELNVNALLLGDSALYLCASSSLADRTDTQYFGPGTRLTVL.

V is TRBV30 and J is TRBJ1-2; a possible D gene is TRBD1 (6 bases). The ends were cut back, 1 base at V and 6 bases at J, with 12 bases in the middle. This CDR3 has 13 residues. Germline CDR1 and CDR2: GTSNPN and SVGIG (reference sequence). For the CDR3, the DNA is TGTGCCTGGAGTGCGGGGGCGCTTGATGGCTACACCTTC. The encoded protein is CAWSAGALDGYTF.

This clone was recorded many times. The CDR3 loop is CASSSDRGYEQYF. In DNA form, the CDR3 reads TGTGCCAGCAGCTCGGACAGGGGCTACGAGCAGTACTTC. The chain employs TRBV7-6 and TRBJ2-7, with 9 bases fitting TRBD1. CDR3 length: 13 residues. V was clipped by 4 bases and J by 3 bases; unmatched bases: 1. The germline gives CDR1 SGHVS, CDR2 FNYEAQ.

This clone has more than one count but fewer than ten. V usage is TRBV28 and J usage is TRBJ1-1; D is perhaps TRBD1 (5 bases). CDR1 is MDHEN, CDR2 SYDVKM, per germline. V lost 8 bases, J lost 6 bases, and 16 bases lay in between. CDR3 length: 13 amino acids. The CDR3: CASARGIRAEAFF. The CDR3, as DNA: TGTGCCAGCGCGCGGGGGATCCGAGCTGAAGCTTTCTTT. The full variable domain, completed using reference TRBV28 and TRBJ1-1, is DVKVTQSSRYLVKRTGEKVFLECVQDMDHENMFWYRQDPGLGLRLIYFSYDVKMKEKGDIPEGYSVSREKKERFSLILESASTNQTSMYLCASARGIRAEAFFGQGTRLTVV.

The CDR3 region has the DNA TGTGCCAGCAGCTTGGTTTCACAGGGCGGGGAGCTGTTTTTT. It translates to CASSLVSQGGELFF. This chain uses TRBV5-6 with TRBJ2-2; the D gene is possibly TRBD1 (6 bases). CDR1 and CDR2 from the germline V gene are SGHDT and YYEEEE. The V gene lost 0 bases and the J gene lost 7 bases, with 10 bases spanning the gap. The CDR3 covers 14 residues.

The chain links TRBV5-1 to TRBJ2-3; maybe TRBD2 (6 bases). Germline V gene sequence: CDR1 SGHRS, CDR2 YFSETQ. The CDR3 totals 14 residues. Trimming pared 5 bases from V and 4 bases from J, leaving 14 bases between. In nucleotides, the CDR3 is TGCGCCAGCAGTAGCGGACCGGCCTCAGATACGCAGTATTTT. This codes for CASSSGPASDTQYF.